This record covers a single TCR beta chain. In the authors' workflow: Reference gene primer amplification gave estimated nucleated cell counts. TCRdb's copy holds only in-frame clones and misses some; the assay was immunoSEQ multiplex PCR. That table furnishes V, J and clone size, whereas the DNA furnished D and trimming. The sample holds about 330,000 clones, approximately 90% seen once. This sample is part of a study of blood T cell repertoires in COVID-19. Turning to the study itself: Sites across the United States, Italy and Spain contributed samples from acute and convalescent COVID-19. Sources were T cells, B-cell-depleted T cells, or PBMCs; the material itself was cDNA or gDNA.

CDR1 and CDR2 (germline): SGDLS, YYNGEE. This CDR3 region has 17 residues. The V and J ends lost 4 bases and 6 bases, in that order; junction bases with no gene match: 15. J is TRBJ2-1 and V is TRBV9; 8 nucleotides line up with TRBD2. The source of this sequence is a woman aged 45-65 years with active or convalescent COVID-19. The sample comprised peripheral blood. The CDR3 sequence: CASSNNIGRVLSNEQFF. The CDR3 region has the DNA TGTGCCAGCAGCAACAATATCGGGAGGGTGTTAAGCAATGAGCAGTTCTTC.